The 12 T cell receptor beta chains below come from one sample, sequenced in a study of cytomegalovirus exposure and HLA in healthy donors (dated by TCRdb to 2016 to 2017). Libraries were built with the immunoSEQ multiplex PCR assay. For the multiplex PCR, a mixture combining 60 forward primers for TCR Vbeta segments and 13 reverse primers for TCR Jbeta segments was used. TCRdb holds this immuneACCESS table with in-frame rearrangements only. Some clones are missing; in checked studies, unresolved V genes explain under half, and the rest has no known cause. This sample gives about 180,000 clones in total; roughly four fifths of them show up just once. 2.9% of the sample comes from the top ten. The sequenced sample consisted of PBMCs. Receptor source: a male donor in good health and CMV-seronegative.

The rearrangement uses TRBV27 and TRBJ1-6; D is unclear. Trimming cost V 3 bases and J 4 bases, with 4 bases left between them. The CDR3 runs to 13 residues. CDR1 is MNHEY and CDR2 is SMNVEV in the germline V gene (reference sequence). As DNA, the CDR3 is TGTGCCAGCAGTTTTCCATATAATTCACCCCTCCACTTT. It yields the protein CASSFPYNSPLHF.

J is TRBJ1-2 and V is TRBV28; a weak D match, TRBD1 (6 bases). V was trimmed by 2 bases and J by 8 bases, leaving 12 bases between them. Germline CDR1 MDHEN, CDR2 SYDVKM. This CDR3 has 13 residues. The CDR3 nucleotides are TGTGCCAGCAGTTTAAGGGGGATAAGAGGCTACACCTTC. It yields the protein CASSLRGIRGYTF.

In nucleotides, the CDR3 is TGCGCCAGCAGCTTCTGGGGCGACAATGAGCAGTTCTTC. Protein sequence: CASSFWGDNEQFF. V usage is TRBV5-1 and J usage is TRBJ2-1, with D possibly matching TRBD1 (5 bases). V was cut by 2 bases and J by 5 bases, with 8 bases left in between. CDR1 and CDR2 (germline): SGHRS, YFSETQ. CDR3 length: 13 amino acids.

V is TRBV7-3 and J is TRBJ2-2, with 7 bases identical to TRBD1. Germline V gene lookup returns CDR1 SGHTA and CDR2 FQGTGA. The CDR3 is 15 residues long. V lost 0 bases and J lost 7; bases outside the gene matches: 5. The CDR3, as DNA: TGTGCCAGCAGCTTAACGGGACAGCTCAACGGGGAGCTGTTTTTT. This sequence encodes CASSLTGQLNGELFF.

This chain links TRBV19 with TRBJ2-3; TRBD2 agrees at 9 bases. Germline loops: CDR1 LNHDA, CDR2 SQIVND (reference sequence). This CDR3 contains 15 residues. V was pared by 3 bases and J by 5 bases, with 6 bases of the junction left unmatched. The CDR3 sequence: CASSIYSGSLDTQYF. DNA of the CDR3: TGTGCCAGTAGTATTTATAGCGGGAGTTTAGATACGCAGTATTTT.

The CDR3 bases are TGTGCCAGTCCCCGGCGGGGACAGTACTACGAGCAGTACTTC. This encodes CASPRRGQYYEQYF. The V call is TRBV19, the J call TRBJ2-7, with D perhaps TRBD1 (7 bases). Germline V lookup: CDR1 LNHDA, CDR2 SQIVND (reference sequence). This CDR3 is built from 14 residues. Between the trimmed V and J ends, which lost 8 bases and 3 bases, there was a span of 17 bases.

The chain is built from TRBV4-1 and TRBJ1-3; D not certain. Trimming shortened V by 4 bases and J by 4 bases, and 8 bases separated the two germline ends. CDR1 MGHRA and CDR2 YSYEKL come from the germline V gene. The CDR3 spans 13 residues. In DNA, the CDR3 is TGCGCCAGCAGCCCCCTATCAGGAAACACCATATATTTT. This gives the protein CASSPLSGNTIYF.

The chain has TRBV14 and TRBJ1-5; 7 nucleotides align to TRBD1. The J segment lost 3 bases and the V segment lost 3 bases, leaving 8 bases of the junction unmatched. This CDR3 contains 16 residues. Germline CDR1 is SGHDN and CDR2 is FVKESK. CDR3: CASSHADRVHNQPQHF. The DNA of the CDR3 is TGTGCCAGCAGCCACGCCGACAGGGTTCACAATCAGCCCCAGCATTTT.

The chain employs TRBV2 and TRBJ2-7; D call uncertain. The CDR3 contains 12 residues. V lost 1 base to trimming and J lost 2 bases, with 3 bases between them. Per germline, CDR1 SNHLY and CDR2 FYNNEI. CDR3 region: CASSEGTYEQYF. In nucleotides, the CDR3 is TGTGCCAGCAGTGAAGGTACCTACGAGCAGTACTTC.

The V gene is TRBV7-3, the J gene TRBJ2-7, with 9 positions matching TRBD1. Per germline, CDR1 SGHTA and CDR2 FQGTGA. V dropped 2 bases and J dropped 6; count of bases not matched to a gene: 5. The CDR3 has 14 amino acids. The CDR3 protein is CASSLGTGSSEQYF. The DNA for the CDR3 is TGTGCCAGCAGCTTAGGGACAGGGTCGAGCGAGCAGTACTTC.

This rearrangement joins TRBV30 to TRBJ2-7, with 9 bases that match TRBD1. The CDR3 extends over 12 amino acids. The germline gives CDR1 GTSNPN, CDR2 SVGIG (reference sequence). The junction had 6 bases not matched to a gene; V was cut back by 2 bases and J by 10 bases. CDR3 in DNA: TGTGCCTGGAGTCGGGACAGGGCGGTCCAGTACTTC. Amino acids: CAWSRDRAVQYF. Filled out from reference TRBV30 and TRBJ2-7, the complete variable domain reads SQTIHQWPATLVQPVGSPLSLECTVEGTSNPNLYWYRQAAGRGLQLLFYSVGIGQISSEVPQNLSASRPQDRQFILSSKKLLLSDSGFYLCAWSRDRAVQYFGPGTRLTVT.

V gene TRBV28 combines with J gene TRBJ2-5; no definite D call. CDR3 size: 12 residues. Germline V CDR1 and CDR2: MDHEN, SYDVKM. V lost 7 bases and J 1 base, leaving 7 bases between the germline ends. CDR3 amino acids: CASTDTQETQYF. CDR3 nucleotide sequence: TGTGCCAGCACAGACACCCAAGAGACCCAGTACTTC.